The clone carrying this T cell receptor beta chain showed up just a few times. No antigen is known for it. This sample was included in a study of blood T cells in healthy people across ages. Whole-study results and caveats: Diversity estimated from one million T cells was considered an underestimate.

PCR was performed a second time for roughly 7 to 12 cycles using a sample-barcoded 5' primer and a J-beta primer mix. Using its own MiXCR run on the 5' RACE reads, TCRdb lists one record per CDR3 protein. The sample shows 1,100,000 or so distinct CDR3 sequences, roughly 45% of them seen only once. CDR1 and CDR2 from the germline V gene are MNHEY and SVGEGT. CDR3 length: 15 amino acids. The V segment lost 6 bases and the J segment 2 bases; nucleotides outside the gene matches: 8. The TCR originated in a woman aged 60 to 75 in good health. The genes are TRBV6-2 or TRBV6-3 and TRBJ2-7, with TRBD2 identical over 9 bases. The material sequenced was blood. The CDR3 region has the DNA TGTGCCAGCAGCTCTAGCGGGATCATCGCCTACGAGCAGTACTTC. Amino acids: CASSSSGIIAYEQYF.